This T cell receptor (beta chain) was observed in a study of blood T cell repertoires in COVID-19. Libraries were prepared by immunoSEQ multiplex PCR; TCRdb keeps only in-frame clonotypes and omits some of them. The sample holds more than 300,000 clones, roughly 91% seen once. V lost 3 bases, J lost 3 bases, and 12 bases lay in between. Germline CDR1 reads SGHRS; CDR2 reads YFSETQ. The CDR3 is made up of 14 amino acids. The participants were between about 18 and 90 years old and came from some 23 US areas. The receptor was isolated from a young woman who had recovered from COVID-19. Source material: PBMCs or T cells enriched from blood (not recorded which). This chain uses TRBV5-1 with TRBJ1-2; maybe TRBD1 (5 bases). This chain's CDR3 is CASSSVGGDYGYTF. The CDR3 DNA sequence: TGCGCCAGCAGCTCGGTCGGGGGGGACTATGGCTACACCTTC.